The clone carrying this T cell receptor beta chain was counted only a few times. Trimming shortened V by 2 bases and J by 2 bases, and 8 bases separated the two germline ends. CDR1 and CDR2 from the germline V gene are SGDLS and YYNGEE. The CDR3 consists of 14 residues. The data were taken from a study of T-cell memory formation after mild COVID-19. 5'RACE primed from the constant segment yielded TCR alpha and TCR beta cDNA libraries bearing sample barcodes and UMIs. TCRdb re-derived calls from the 5' RACE reads in MiXCR, one entry per CDR3 protein. The sample consists of more than 400,000 distinct CDR3 sequences, about 20% of them appearing once.

The source is an adult woman who had mild COVID-19 (a few samples of this study predate the infection). Cell type and time point are not known. The genes are TRBV9 and TRBJ2-1, with a tentative D call TRBD2 (6 bases). The sample taken for sequencing was PBMCs or a T cell subset sorted from them (not recorded which). This CDR3 reads CASSVGSPYNEQFF. The CDR3 DNA is TGTGCCAGCAGCGTCGGGAGCCCCTACAATGAGCAGTTCTTC.